Sequencing of this TCR beta chain was carried out in a study of CD8 T cells in Susac syndrome. There are 14 residues in the CDR3. Per germline, CDR1 MDHEN and CDR2 SYDVKM. Trimming cost V 6 bases and J 3 bases, with 13 bases left between them. CD8+ and CD4+ T cells circulating in blood were sequenced for TCR beta. It was negative isolation that provided the CD8+ and CD4+ T cells, whereas TEMRA cells were enriched by FACS. With random hexamers, reverse transcription was performed on roughly 0.5 to 1 ug of RNA. TCRdb analysed the immunoSEQ multiplex PCR reads with MiXCR anew, one entry per CDR3 protein. Of around 300,000 distinct CDR3 sequences in the sample, 85% were seen once.

The origin of this receptor is a human donor with multiple sclerosis. J is TRBJ2-3 and V is TRBV28, with D perhaps TRBD1 (6 bases). Input material: CD8+ T cells from PBMCs. CDR3 protein: CASRQGTSTDTQYF. The CDR3 coding sequence is TGTGCCAGCAGGCAAGGGACATCTACAGATACGCAGTATTTT.